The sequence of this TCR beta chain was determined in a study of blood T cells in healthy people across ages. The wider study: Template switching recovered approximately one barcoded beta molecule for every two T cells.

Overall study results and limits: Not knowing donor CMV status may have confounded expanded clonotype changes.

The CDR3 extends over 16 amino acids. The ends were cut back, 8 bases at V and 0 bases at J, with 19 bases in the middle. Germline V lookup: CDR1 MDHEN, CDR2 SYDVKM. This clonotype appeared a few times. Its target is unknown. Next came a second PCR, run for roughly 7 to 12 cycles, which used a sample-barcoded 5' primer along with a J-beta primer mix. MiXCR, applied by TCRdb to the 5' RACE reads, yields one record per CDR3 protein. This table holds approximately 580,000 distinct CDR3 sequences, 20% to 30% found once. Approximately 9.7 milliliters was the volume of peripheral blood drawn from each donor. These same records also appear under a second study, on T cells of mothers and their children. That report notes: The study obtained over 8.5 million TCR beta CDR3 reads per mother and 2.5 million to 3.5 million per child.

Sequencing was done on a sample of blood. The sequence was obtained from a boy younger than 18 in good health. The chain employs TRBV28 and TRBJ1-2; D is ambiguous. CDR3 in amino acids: CASWTPYSLANYGYTF. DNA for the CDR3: TGTGCCAGCTGGACCCCCTACTCTCTGGCTAACTATGGCTACACCTTC.